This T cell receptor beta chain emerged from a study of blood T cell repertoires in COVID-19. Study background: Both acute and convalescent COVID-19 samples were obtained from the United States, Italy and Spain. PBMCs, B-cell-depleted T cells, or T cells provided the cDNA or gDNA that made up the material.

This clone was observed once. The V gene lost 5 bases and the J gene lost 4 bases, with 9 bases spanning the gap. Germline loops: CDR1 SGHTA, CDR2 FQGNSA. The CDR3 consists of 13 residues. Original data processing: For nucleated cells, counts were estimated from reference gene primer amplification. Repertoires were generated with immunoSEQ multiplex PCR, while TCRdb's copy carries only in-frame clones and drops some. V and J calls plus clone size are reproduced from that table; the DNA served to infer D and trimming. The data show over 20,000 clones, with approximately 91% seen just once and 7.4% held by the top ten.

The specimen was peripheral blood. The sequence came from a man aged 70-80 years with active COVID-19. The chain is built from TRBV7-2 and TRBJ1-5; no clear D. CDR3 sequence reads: CASSPGKNQPQHF. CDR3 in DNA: TGTGCCAGCAGCCCGGGGAAGAATCAGCCCCAGCATTTT. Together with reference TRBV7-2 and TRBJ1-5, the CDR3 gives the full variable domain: GAGVSQSPSNKVTEKGKDVELRCDPISGHTALYWYRQSLGQGLEFLIYFQGNSAPDKSGLPSDRFSAERTGGSVSTLTIQRTQQEDSAVYLCASSPGKNQPQHFGDGTRLSIL.